This section outlines one TCR beta chain sequence together with its context. Its antigen remains unknown. The CDR3 spans 16 residues. V trimming: 4 bases; J trimming: 2 bases; junction bases outside the gene matches: 4. Germline assignment: CDR1 SGHDN and CDR2 FVKESK. The authors ran a second PCR of 7 to 11 cycles using a sample-barcoded 5' primer and a J-beta primer mix. Via MiXCR, TCRdb re-called the 5' RACE reads, giving one row per CDR3 protein. Counted here are under 1 million distinct CDR3 sequences, approximately 44% occurring once; the ten biggest clones make up about a fifth. The sample comes from a study of blood T cells in healthy people across ages. Overall study results and limits: Researchers said unsorted PBMCs prevented a conclusive naive versus antigen-experienced comparison. CMV status of donors was unknown, possibly confounding expanded clonotype changes.

Sequenced sample: blood. The sequence came from a man in his 60s in good health. The chain has TRBV14 and TRBJ2-1, with 11 nucleotides matching TRBD2. CDR3 DNA: TGTGCCAGCAGCCGATTGACTAGCGGGACCTACAATGAGCAGTTCTTC. This sequence encodes CASSRLTSGTYNEQFF.